A selection of T cell receptor beta chains follows, all from one sample in a study of shared clonotypes between healthy human individuals. Sequenced by immunoSEQ multiplex PCR; TCRdb stores in-frame clones only, minus some. Of about 2.1 million clones in the sample, 93% are singletons; the top ten hold approximately 1.6%. Sequencing input: naive CD8+ T cells from PBMCs. The receptors here all came from a man younger than 35 in good health. Some clones in this sample may be carry-over from other donors' samples. Both conserved end residues are part of each CDR3. D genes are given only for firm matches. Expanded clones are given a class, and other clones once, few, many or no size at all.

clone_size	v_call	d_call	j_call	cdr3_nt	cdr3_aa
.	TRBV5-6	.	TRBJ2-1	TGTGCCAGCAGCTATGGAGGCCATGAGCAGTTCTTC	CASSYGGHEQFF
.	TRBV4-2	.	TRBJ2-7	TGTGCCAGCAGCCAAGAAGCCAAGATCTACGAGCAGTACTTC	CASSQEAKIYEQYF
.	TRBV29-1	.	TRBJ1-5	TGCAGCGTGGAACAGGGATTTAATCAGCCCCAGCATTTT	CSVEQGFNQPQHF
.	TRBV7-8	.	TRBJ2-7	TGTGCCAGCAGCTTAGATCCCTCCGGGACGTACGTCTACGAGCAGTACTTC	CASSLDPSGTYVYEQYF
.	TRBV28	.	TRBJ1-5	TGTGCCAGCAGTTTATTCCTTGCGGGGCGTCAGCCCCAGCATTTT	CASSLFLAGRQPQHF
.	TRBV14	.	TRBJ2-7	TGTGCCAGCAGCCGCTCTAGTTGGGACGAGCAGTACTTC	CASSRSSWDEQYF
.	TRBV25-1	.	TRBJ2-2	TGTGCCAGCAGTGCAGGGTTTGGAACCGGGGAGCTGTTTTTT	CASSAGFGTGELFF
.	TRBV4-1	TRBD2	TRBJ2-1	TGCGCCAGCAGCCAAGATATAATAGCGGGAGAGCAGTTCTTC	CASSQDIIAGEQFF
.	TRBV19	TRBD2	TRBJ2-7	TGTGCCAGTAGTATTAGCGGCGGGAGTCCTTACGAGCAGTACTTC	CASSISGGSPYEQYF
few	TRBV9	.	TRBJ1-1	TGTGCCAGCAGCGTCGGGGGAGCAATGAACACTGAAGCTTTCTTT	CASSVGGAMNTEAFF
.	TRBV9	.	TRBJ2-6	TGTGCCAGCAGCTCGGACAGGGCCAACGTCCTGACTTTC	CASSSDRANVLTF
.	TRBV7-9	TRBD2	TRBJ2-7	TGTGCCAATAGCAGAGTGACTAGCGGGAGCTACGAGCAGTACTTC	CANSRVTSGSYEQYF
.	TRBV28	.	TRBJ2-7	TGTGCCAGCATCCGGGGGACAAATTCCTACGAGCAGTACTTC	CASIRGTNSYEQYF
.	TRBV11-3	.	TRBJ2-1	TGTGCCAGCAGCTCTGGCGGGCTGCTTCCGTTCTTC	CASSSGGLLPFF
few	TRBV6-5	.	TRBJ1-1	TGTGCCAGCAGTTACCCGGTTTCGGAAGCTTTCTTT	CASSYPVSEAFF
few	TRBV9	TRBD1	TRBJ1-1	TGTGCCAGCAGCGTTGGACAGGGGGCGGTCACTGAAGCTTTCTTT	CASSVGQGAVTEAFF
.	TRBV7-2	.	TRBJ2-7	TGTGCCAGCAGCTTACGAGGGTCCCCCTACGAGCAGTACTTC	CASSLRGSPYEQYF
.	TRBV11-3	.	TRBJ2-1	TGTGCCAGCAGTCCACGGGGGTCCGGGGACAATGAGCAGTTCTTC	CASSPRGSGDNEQFF
.	TRBV28	TRBD2	TRBJ2-3	TGTGCCAGCAGACCTACTAGCGGGAGAACAGATACGCAGTATTTT	CASRPTSGRTDTQYF
.	TRBV27	.	TRBJ2-7	TGTGCCAGCAGTCCTTCCACCGGGGGGCTCTCCTACGAGCAGTACTTC	CASSPSTGGLSYEQYF
.	TRBV6-5	.	TRBJ2-7	TGTGCCAGCAGTATAGCTGGGTACGAGCAGTACTTC	CASSIAGYEQYF
once	TRBV2	.	TRBJ1-2	TGTGCCAGCAGAAGCCCCGCGGGGGGTGTTGGCTATGGCTACACCTTC	CASRSPAGGVGYGYTF
.	TRBV27	TRBD2	TRBJ2-3	TGTGCCAGCAGTTTTCTAGCGGGAGGGCGCGAAGATACGCAGTATTTT	CASSFLAGGREDTQYF
.	TRBV5-1	.	TRBJ2-7	TGCGCCAGCAGCGCGACGGAATCTGGTTACGAGCAGTACTTC	CASSATESGYEQYF
once	TRBV5-1	.	TRBJ2-7	TGCGCCAGCAGCTTTGGATTAATGTACGAGCAGTACTTC	CASSFGLMYEQYF
.	TRBV27	.	TRBJ2-2	TGTGCCAGCAGTTCACAGAACACCGGGGAGCTGTTTTTT	CASSSQNTGELFF
.	TRBV19	TRBD2	TRBJ2-5	TGTGCCAGTAATTTTAGGGCTAGCGGGCAAGAGACCCAGTACTTC	CASNFRASGQETQYF
.	TRBV9	.	TRBJ1-5	TGTGCCAGCAGCGTAGGGCCGAGCAATCAGCCCCAGCATTTT	CASSVGPSNQPQHF
.	TRBV6-6	TRBD1	TRBJ2-2	TGTGCCAGCATCCGGGACAGGGGGCTAACCGGGGAGCTGTTTTTT	CASIRDRGLTGELFF
.	TRBV7-9	.	TRBJ2-5	TGTGCCAGCAGCTTATGGCTCCAGGACCAAGAGACCCAGTACTTC	CASSLWLQDQETQYF
.	TRBV5-1	.	TRBJ2-1	TGCGCCAGCAGCTTGCACTCCCCGGCGACGGGACCTTACAATGAGCAGTTCTTC	CASSLHSPATGPYNEQFF
.	TRBV10-3	.	TRBJ2-7	TGTGCCATCAGTGAGTCGATCCGCGGGGAGGTCCTCTACGAGCAGTACTTC	CAISESIRGEVLYEQYF
few	TRBV19	.	TRBJ1-5	TGTGCCAGTAGTATAACAGGGTATAGGAATCAGCCCCAGCATTTT	CASSITGYRNQPQHF
.	TRBV28	TRBD1	TRBJ1-3	TGTGCCAGCAGTCCGGACCGGGACAGTAATATCTCTGGAAACACCATATATTTT	CASSPDRDSNISGNTIYF
.	TRBV7-9	TRBD2	TRBJ2-1	TGTGCCAGCGCTGCGCCGGGACTAGCGGGAGTCTATCTGTTCTTC	CASAAPGLAGVYLFF
.	TRBV28	.	TRBJ2-3	TGTGCCAGCAGTTTGACGGGACAACCGTATTTT	CASSLTGQPYF
.	TRBV29-1	.	TRBJ1-1	TGCAGCGCCCCATGGGGGACTGAAGCTTTCTTT	CSAPWGTEAFF
.	TRBV7-8	.	TRBJ2-7	TGTGCCAGCAGCTTGGGTAGTGGGTCTCGCTACGAGCAGTACTTC	CASSLGSGSRYEQYF
.	TRBV27	TRBD1	TRBJ2-3	TGTGCCAGCAGTTTAAAACAGGGGAATTTT	CASSLKQGNF
.	TRBV28	TRBD2	TRBJ2-3	TGTGCCAGCAGTGCCCCCGGGACTAGGGCGGGCACAGATACGCAGTATTTT	CASSAPGTRAGTDTQYF
.	TRBV7-9	.	TRBJ1-2	TGTGCCAGCAGCTTAGTGGTGTCCCACAACTATGGCTACACCTTC	CASSLVVSHNYGYTF
.	TRBV7-2	.	TRBJ2-1	TGTGCCAGCAGCCCCACTAGTTACAATGAGCAGTTCTTC	CASSPTSYNEQFF
.	TRBV28	.	TRBJ2-1	TGTGCCAGCAGTTCATACAGGGCCCAAGTCTCCTACAATGAGCAGTTCTTC	CASSSYRAQVSYNEQFF
.	TRBV9	TRBD2	TRBJ2-3	TGTGCCAGCAGCGTAAACAGCGGGAGAGGCACAGATACGCAGTATTTT	CASSVNSGRGTDTQYF
once	TRBV7-9	.	TRBJ1-2	TGTGCCAGCAGTTCAAACAGGGAATATGGCTACACCTTC	CASSSNREYGYTF
.	TRBV15	TRBD1	TRBJ1-4	TGTGCCACCAGCTCCCCGACAGGGATGTATGAAAAACTGTTTTTT	CATSSPTGMYEKLFF
once	TRBV11-1	.	TRBJ2-4	TGTGCCAGCAGCCCAGGGACAGCCTGGGGGGGTAGCATTCAGTACTTC	CASSPGTAWGGSIQYF
.	TRBV2	.	TRBJ2-5	TGTGCCAGGACGGTCCCAACTAAGGAGACCCAGTACTTC	CARTVPTKETQYF
.	TRBV6-5	TRBD2	TRBJ2-7	TGTGCCAGCAGTCCCATAGCGGGAGCCCACTACGAGCAGTACTTC	CASSPIAGAHYEQYF
.	TRBV5-1	.	TRBJ2-1	TGCGCCAGCAGCTTCCTAGGACAGAACAATGAGCAGTTCTTC	CASSFLGQNNEQFF
few	TRBV10-3	.	TRBJ1-1	TGTGCCATCTCAGACAGCTTGAACACTGAAGCTTTCTTT	CAISDSLNTEAFF
.	TRBV6-5	.	TRBJ2-7	TGTGCCAGCAGTTACACCGGGGAAACCTACGAGCAGTACTTC	CASSYTGETYEQYF
.	TRBV19	.	TRBJ2-7	TGTGCCAGTAGTATAAGGCCTTCCTCCGAGCAGTACTTC	CASSIRPSSEQYF
.	TRBV7-9	TRBD2	TRBJ2-7	TGTGCCAGCAGCTGGGCTGGCGGGAGCCTCTCCTACGAGCAGTACTTC	CASSWAGGSLSYEQYF
.	TRBV4-1	.	TRBJ2-7	TGCGCCAGCAGCCAGCGTTGGGGCTCCTACGAGCAGTACTTC	CASSQRWGSYEQYF
.	TRBV7-6	.	TRBJ2-5	TGTGCCAGCAGCTTAACGGCGGTAGCACGAGAGACCCAGTACTTC	CASSLTAVARETQYF
.	TRBV7-9	TRBD1	TRBJ2-3	TGTGCCAGCAGCGTCCGTGGGGACGGGACAGTGATGGGTACGCAGTATTTT	CASSVRGDGTVMGTQYF
.	TRBV28	.	TRBJ1-3	TGTGCCAGCAGTCCCGGGCACACCATATATTTT	CASSPGHTIYF